The 32 T cell receptor beta chains given below trace back to one sample, sequenced in a study of read filtering for tumor transcriptome and immune sequencing. This library used approximately 0.4 ug RNA and molecular barcoded adaptors spanning alpha/delta and beta/gamma chains. TCRdb processed the reads anew with MiXCR; each CDR3 protein has one entry. The table has 65,000 or so distinct CDR3 sequences, roughly a fifth seen once. The specimen sequenced was a population of CD138-negative cells sorted from bone marrow. Receptors were obtained from a donor aged 40 or over with multiple myeloma.

Comments on this clonotype: A far more abundant clone sits one base away, making this likely a read error. The chain is built from TRBV6-2 or TRBV6-3 and TRBJ2-1; 12 bases align to TRBD1. J gave up 9 bases and V 5 bases, and 11 bases lay outside the gene matches. Germline assignment: CDR1 MNHEY and CDR2 SVGEGT. CDR3 length equals 16 residues. CDR3: CASSVFMGQGAGEQFF. The CDR3 bases are TGTGCCAGCAGTGTATTTATGGGACAGGGGGCCGGTGAGCAGTTCTTC.

This clonotype was detected ten times or more. The chain has TRBV11-3 and TRBJ2-7, with 10 positions matching TRBD1. This CDR3 is built from 14 residues. Germline CDR1 reads SGHNT; CDR2 reads YENEEA. J gave up 4 bases and V 5 bases, and 5 bases lay outside the gene matches. The CDR3 sequence is CASSIRTGGYEQYF. The CDR3, as DNA: TGTGCCAGCAGCATCAGGACAGGGGGATACGAGCAGTACTTC. Full variable domain (remainder filled in from reference TRBV11-3 and TRBJ2-7): EAGVVQSPRYKIIEKKQPVAFWCNPISGHNTLYWYLQNLGQGPELLIRYENEEAVDDSQLPKDRFSAERLKGVDSTLKIQPAELGDSAVYLCASSIRTGGYEQYFGPGTRLTVT.

This clonotype has just a few counts. The CDR3 sequence: CASSLKDSYYGYTF. CDR3 nucleotides: TGTGCCAGCAGTTTAAAGGACAGCTATTATGGCTACACCTTC. The chain has TRBV28 and TRBJ1-2, with a tentative D call TRBD1 (6 bases). The CDR3 sequence is 14 residues long. CDR1 is MDHEN and CDR2 is SYDVKM in the germline V gene. V was trimmed by 2 bases and J by 5 bases, leaving 12 bases between them.

Worth noting for this clonotype: A read error is possible here, since a much larger clone lies one base away. This chain links TRBV29-1 with TRBJ2-5; perhaps TRBD1 as D (5 bases). CDR3 length equals 13 residues. Deletions cut 5 bases from V and 1 base from J, with 11 bases between. Germline lookup yields CDR1 SQVTM and CDR2 ANQGSEA. CDR3 DNA sequence: TGCAGCGTTTACAGACAGTCCCAAGAGACCCAGTACTTC. It codes for CSVYRQSQETQYF. Using reference TRBV29-1 and TRBJ2-5 for the parts outside the CDR3, the full variable domain is SAVISQKPSRDICQRGTSLTIQCQVDSQVTMMFWYRQQPGQSLTLIATANQGSEATYESGFVIDKFPISRPNLTFSTLTVSNMSPEDSSIYLCSVYRQSQETQYFGPGTRLLVL.

Remarks on this clonotype: Because the CDR3 is missing its conserved closing phenylalanine or tryptophan, this is likely a read error. J is TRBJ2-3 and V is TRBV7-9; perhaps TRBD2 as D (5 bases). The CDR3 is 14 amino acids. Per germline, CDR1 SEHNR and CDR2 FQNEAQ (reference sequence). The CDR3 reads CANSGGAGTDTQYL. CDR3 DNA: TGTGCCAACAGCGGTGGAGCCGGCACAGATACGCAGTATCTT.

This clonotype was observed a handful of times. A much larger clone is a single base away; this may be a read error. This rearrangement joins TRBV20-1 to TRBJ1-1, with TRBD1 matching 9 bases. With V trimmed by 1 base and J by 8 bases, 5 bases remained unmatched. The CDR3 is 13 amino acids. The V gene's germline CDR1 is DFQATT and CDR2 SNEGSKA (reference sequence). CDR3 bases: TGCAGTGCTAGAGCACAGGGGGCCGAGGAAGCTTTCTTT. It yields the protein CSARAQGAEEAFF.

Notes on this clonotype: Given a much more abundant clone one base away, this may be a read error. The V gene is TRBV6-2 or TRBV6-3, the J gene TRBJ2-1; TRBD2 agrees at 10 bases. Germline V gene sequence: CDR1 MNHEY, CDR2 SVGEGT. The CDR3 is 17 amino acids. The CDR3 DNA is TGTGCCAGCAGTTACTCGCCGACTAGCGGGTTATACAGTGAGCAGTTCTTC. Its protein is CASSYSPTSGLYSEQFF.

This clonotype was seen many times. The J gene is TRBJ1-5, the V gene TRBV28; the D is unclear. Trimming removed 7 bases at V and 6 bases at J, with 10 bases between. Per the germline V gene, CDR1 is MDHEN and CDR2 is SYDVKM. The CDR3 length is 12 residues. CDR3 region: CASTLGSQPQHF. CDR3 DNA sequence: TGTGCCAGCACCTTAGGGAGTCAGCCCCAGCATTTT. Full variable domain (remainder filled in from reference TRBV28 and TRBJ1-5): DVKVTQSSRYLVKRTGEKVFLECVQDMDHENMFWYRQDPGLGLRLIYFSYDVKMKEKGDIPEGYSVSREKKERFSLILESASTNQTSMYLCASTLGSQPQHFGDGTRLSIL.

This clonotype was counted many times. The chain employs TRBV20-1 and TRBJ2-7; 12 bases map to TRBD2. Germline assignment: CDR1 DFQATT and CDR2 SNEGSKA (reference sequence). The CDR3 consists of 15 residues. V shed 1 base and J 5 bases; nucleotides not matched to a gene: 6. In DNA, the CDR3 is TGCAGTGCTAGAGCCCTAGCGGGAGGGAGAAACGAGCAGTACTTC. Residues: CSARALAGGRNEQYF.

This clonotype was counted once. As DNA, the CDR3 is TGTGCCAGCAGCGCTGGCGGGAGGTTCAACAATGAGCAGTTCTTC. It translates to CASSAGGRFNNEQFF. V gene TRBV9 combines with J gene TRBJ2-1, with 8 bases lining up with TRBD2. Germline CDR1 is SGDLS and CDR2 is YYNGEE. The V gene end was trimmed by 3 bases and the J gene end by 5 bases; junction bases not matched to a gene: 7. The CDR3 length is 15 residues.

This clonotype was detected many times. This chain joins TRBV5-1 and TRBJ2-1, with TRBD2 matching 8 bases. CDR1 and CDR2 (germline): SGHRS, YFSETQ. The trim removed 4 bases at V and 4 bases at J, leaving 4 bases unmatched. This CDR3 region has 14 residues. Here the CDR3 DNA reads TGCGCCAGCAGCCGGGAGGGCCAATACAATGAGCAGTTCTTC. Protein product: CASSREGQYNEQFF.

This clonotype was picked up many times. The chain employs TRBV29-1 and TRBJ2-7; 7 nucleotides match TRBD1. Germline V gene lookup returns CDR1 SQVTM and CDR2 ANQGSEA. The CDR3 has 14 amino acids. The J segment lost 5 bases and the V segment lost 4 bases, leaving 11 bases of the junction unmatched. The CDR3, as DNA: TGCAGCGTTGTCTCGGGACAGAGCCTCGACGAGCAGTACTTC. This codes for CSVVSGQSLDEQYF.

The table lists this clonotype with many counts. This chain joins TRBV18 and TRBJ2-5, with D possibly being TRBD1 (6 bases). V lost 4 bases, J lost 4 bases, and 19 bases lay in between. CDR1 KGHSH and CDR2 LQKENI come from the germline V gene. The CDR3 totals 16 residues. The CDR3 nucleotides read TGTGCCAGCTCACAGATAAGACAGGAAACGGGAGAGACCCAGTACTTC. It yields the protein CASSQIRQETGETQYF.

This clonotype was detected only a few times. The junction shows a germline mismatch at one end, possibly a read error. This chain uses TRBV19 with TRBJ1-1; no reliable D call. Looked up from germline, CDR1 is LNHDA and CDR2 is SQIVND (reference sequence). The CDR3 has 13 residues. Here the CDR3 reads CASKGFGNPEAFF. DNA for the CDR3: TGTGCCAGTAAAGGGTTTGGGAACCCTGAAGCTTTCTTT.

The J gene is TRBJ2-3, the V gene TRBV20-1; D may be TRBD1 or TRBD2 (5 bases each). Trimming pared 1 base from V and 6 bases from J, leaving 14 bases between. This CDR3 has 14 residues. Germline V gene data show CDR1 as DFQATT and CDR2 as SNEGSKA (reference sequence). The CDR3 nucleotides are TGCAGTGCTAGAGCCGAGAGGTGGGGGGATACGCAGTATTTT. Translated: CSARAERWGDTQYF.

In its sample, this clonotype was seen many times. The chain combines TRBV7-9 with TRBJ1-1; 10 bases match TRBD1. The CDR3 spans 18 residues. Germline lookup yields CDR1 SEHNR and CDR2 FQNEAQ (reference sequence). The V segment lost 8 bases and the J segment 0 bases; nucleotides outside the gene matches: 15. The CDR3 sequence: CASRPSADRGVLNTEAFF. DNA of the CDR3: TGTGCCAGCCGCCCTAGTGCGGACAGGGGGGTCCTGAACACTGAAGCTTTCTTT.

This clonotype was picked up many times. The V and J genes are TRBV10-2 and TRBJ2-3; TRBD2 agrees at 7 bases. The CDR3 totals 15 residues. The germline V gene has CDR1 WSHSY and CDR2 SAAADI. V dropped 0 bases and J dropped 2; count of bases not matched to a gene: 2. CDR3 DNA sequence: TGCGCCAGCAGTGAGTCGAGCGGGGCCACAGATACGCAGTATTTT. The encoded protein is CASSESSGATDTQYF.

This clonotype is categorized as medium-sized. The chain carries TRBV14 and TRBJ2-1; 8 nucleotides match TRBD2. The CDR3 sequence is 15 residues long. J gave up 7 bases and V 5 bases, and 10 bases lay outside the gene matches. CDR1 is SGHDN and CDR2 is FVKESK in the germline V gene. The CDR3 loop is CASSYFAGGSNEQFF. The CDR3 DNA is TGTGCCAGCAGCTATTTTGCGGGGGGCTCGAATGAGCAGTTCTTC.

Many counts were recorded for this clonotype. V usage is TRBV6-2 or TRBV6-3 and J usage is TRBJ2-1; 10 bases agree with TRBD2. V dropped 7 bases and J dropped 7; count of bases not matched to a gene: 4. The length of the CDR3 is 13 residues. Per the germline V gene, CDR1 is MNHEY and CDR2 is SVGEGT. The DNA of the CDR3 is TGTGCCAGCACATCTAGCGGGAGTAATGAGCAGTTCTTC. It is translated as CASTSSGSNEQFF.

This clonotype was seen repeatedly, ten times or more. The chain carries TRBV6-5 and TRBJ2-3; D is uncertain. Germline V lookup: CDR1 MNHEY, CDR2 SVGAGI. The length of the CDR3 is 15 residues. V lost 6 bases and J lost 4, with 17 bases in between. CDR3 region: CASSPAERSSDTQYF. Here the CDR3 DNA reads TGTGCCAGCAGCCCCGCGGAAAGGAGCTCAGATACGCAGTATTTT.

Worth noting for this clonotype: This could be a read error, since a much larger clone is one nucleotide away. The chain combines TRBV14 with TRBJ2-7; TRBD2 agrees at 8 bases. The CDR3 runs to 15 residues. Per germline, CDR1 SGHDN and CDR2 FVKESK. Germline trimming cut 0 bases from V and 6 bases from J; bases unmatched to any gene: 7. CDR3 sequence reads: CASSQEPAGVGEQYF. CDR3 DNA: TGTGCCAGCAGCCAAGAGCCAGCGGGGGTGGGCGAGCAGTACTTC.

The chain carries TRBV7-8 and TRBJ2-5, with D maybe TRBD2 (6 bases). CDR1 and CDR2 from the germline V gene are SGHVS and FQNEAQ. Trimming stripped 5 bases from V and 8 bases from J, with 18 bases between. The CDR3 loop spans 14 amino acids. The CDR3 nucleotides are TGTGCCAGCAGCCGCTCGGGGGTAAGGCATACCCAGTACTTC. Protein product: CASSRSGVRHTQYF.

There are a few counts of this clonotype. This could be a read error, since a much larger clone is one nucleotide away. The CDR3 DNA follows: TGTGCCAGCAGTTCGGGCCCTCGGACGGTCCAGTACTTC. Amino acid sequence: CASSSGPRTVQYF. J is TRBJ2-5 and V is TRBV12-3 or TRBV12-4; D gene ambiguous. V gave up 4 bases and J gave up 10 bases, with 16 bases separating them. CDR3 size: 13 residues.

This clonotype came up many times. This sequence joins TRBV20-1 and TRBJ1-4, with TRBD1 identical over 7 bases. Trimming took 0 bases from V and 1 from J; bases not matched to a gene: 5. From germline, CDR1 is DFQATT and CDR2 SNEGSKA (reference sequence). The CDR3 consists of 16 residues. The CDR3 protein is CSARDPRQGTNEKLFF. The CDR3 coding sequence is TGCAGTGCTAGAGATCCTCGACAGGGAACTAATGAAAAACTGTTTTTT.

In this sample, this clonotype turned up many times. The V call is TRBV11-2, the J call TRBJ2-5; TRBD2 might be the D (6 bases). CDR1 is SGHAT and CDR2 is FQNNGV in the germline V gene. Trimming cost V 3 bases and J 2 bases, with 10 bases left between them. The CDR3 contains 14 residues. In DNA, the CDR3 is TGTGCCAGCAGCTTTGGGGGGAGGCAAGAGACCCAGTACTTC. Translating it yields CASSFGGRQETQYF.

This clonotype turned up a few times. The chain joins TRBV29-1 to TRBJ2-7; a weak D match, TRBD1 (7 bases). Looked up from germline, CDR1 is SQVTM and CDR2 is ANQGSEA. The CDR3 covers 13 residues. V was shortened by 6 bases and J by 1 base, with 13 bases between the two germline ends. In DNA, the CDR3 is TGCAGCGTGGGGGGACAGAGTTCCTACGAGCAGTACTTC. It encodes CSVGGQSSYEQYF.

This clonotype was detected ten times or more. The chain recombines TRBV5-1 with TRBJ2-1, with TRBD2 as a possible D gene (5 bases). There are 16 residues in the CDR3. In germline, CDR1 is SGHRS, CDR2 YFSETQ. V gave up 4 bases and J gave up 4 bases, with 18 bases separating them. This chain's CDR3 is CASSTLLDGDYNEQFF. The CDR3 nucleotides are TGCGCCAGCAGCACCTTACTAGACGGGGATTACAATGAGCAGTTCTTC.

This clonotype was counted only a few times. V usage is TRBV6-5 and J usage is TRBJ2-3, with 7 nucleotides matching TRBD2. V shed 2 bases, J shed 5 bases, and the junction held 7 bases outside the gene matches. The CDR3 contains 15 residues. Germline V lookup: CDR1 MNHEY, CDR2 SVGAGI. The CDR3 DNA sequence: TGTGCCAGCAGTTACGGGGGGGGGTTGCTAGATACGCAGTATTTT. Translating gives CASSYGGGLLDTQYF.

Notes on this clonotype: This may arise from a read error, as a much more abundant clone is one base away. The rearrangement links TRBV12-3 or TRBV12-4 to TRBJ1-5; TRBD1 aligns across 9 bases. There are 15 residues in the CDR3. Trimming at V came to 5 bases and at J to 3 bases, leaving 5 bases not matched to a gene. CDR3 DNA: TGTGCCAGCAGTCTAAGGACAGGGGCCAATCAGCCCCAGCATTTT. It encodes CASSLRTGANQPQHF.

This clonotype was recorded many times. For the CDR3, the DNA is TGTGCCAGCAGTCTAGGACGGGGGGTCCTCGAGCAGTACTTC. Translating it yields CASSLGRGVLEQYF. This chain links TRBV2 with TRBJ2-7; TRBD2 aligns across 7 bases. The length of the CDR3 is 14 residues. V was pared by 5 bases and J by 6 bases, with 10 bases of the junction left unmatched. In germline, CDR1 is SNHLY, CDR2 FYNNEI.

This clonotype was counted between two and nine times. CDR3 in amino acids: CASSFQRRETQYF. In DNA, the CDR3 is TGTGCCAGCAGCTTCCAGAGAAGAGAGACCCAGTACTTC. J is TRBJ2-5 and V is TRBV5-6; D is undetermined. There are 13 residues in the CDR3. CDR1 SGHDT and CDR2 YYEEEE come from the germline V gene. The ends were cut back, 2 bases at V and 4 bases at J, with 9 bases in the middle.

In regard to this clonotype: This could be a read error, since a much larger clone is one nucleotide away. The rearrangement uses TRBV3-1 and TRBJ1-6; D is undetermined. The CDR3 totals 14 residues. Germline V lookup: CDR1 LGHDT, CDR2 YNNKEL (reference sequence). The DNA of the CDR3 is TGTGCCAGCAGCCAAGAGGCGGGCGTAGCTGAATCTTTCTTT. This sequence encodes CASSQEAGVAESFF. The full variable domain, in which reference TRBV3-1 and TRBJ1-6 provide the parts outside the CDR3, is DTAVSQTPKYLVTQMGNDKSIKCEQNLGHDTMYWYKQDSKKFLKIMFSYNNKELIINETVPNRFSPKSPDKAHLNLHINSLELGDSAVYFCASSQEAGVAESFFGNGTRLTVT.